These 30 T cell receptor beta chains came from one sample sequenced in a study of T cells in women clearing cervical HPV infection (dated by TCRdb to 2017 to 2018). Libraries came from the immunoSEQ multiplex PCR assay. Imported from immuneACCESS, the table was reduced by TCRdb to in-frame sequences with V and J called. These copies leave out some clones; in studies compared against another copy, an unresolved V gene accounts for under half, and the cause of the remainder is not known. This sample's clone table shows some 33,000 clones. Approximately 8.3% of the sample lies in the top ten. The source material was blood buffy coat. The receptors derive from a woman between 18 and 70 years old with a cervical HPV16 infection that either progressed to CIN3+ or cleared (not recorded which).

With respect to this clone: The sequence runs out 3 residues before the end of the CDR3; the remainder is reconstructed from the germline J gene. The V gene is TRBV14, the J gene TRBJ2-7; no clear D gene. V lost 1 base to trimming and J lost 4 bases, with 5 bases between them. The CDR3 sequence is 12 residues long. Germline values: CDR1 SGHDN, CDR2 FVKESK. The DNA read from the CDR3 is TGTGCCAGCAGCCAAGTCCGTTACGAG. Translation: CASSQVRYE. The full-length CDR3 reads as CASSQVRYEQYF.

Comments on this clone: The sequenced fragment ends 3 residues before the CDR3 boundary, so the rest is inferred from the germline J gene. The J gene is TRBJ2-3, the V gene TRBV10-3, with 9 bases identical to TRBD2. Germline lookup yields CDR1 ENHRY and CDR2 SYGVKD. This CDR3 is built from 16 residues. Trimming cost V 0 bases and J 5 bases; bases outside gene matches: 6. CDR3 amino acids: CAISESLAGEGDTQYF. CDR3 DNA (partial): TGTGCCATCAGTGAGTCATTAGCGGGAGAGGGAGATACG.

Regarding this clone: The observed sequence ends 3 residues before the CDR3 terminus, with the missing tail filled in from the germline J gene. The chain carries TRBV19 and TRBJ1-5; D possibly corresponds to TRBD1 (5 bases). Trimming removed 9 bases from V and 0 bases from J, with 9 bases in between. The CDR3 is 13 amino acids. CDR1 is LNHDA, CDR2 SQIVND, per germline (reference sequence). The covered CDR3 bases are TGTGCCAGCAGACAGTATAGCAATCAGCCC. Translated: CASRQYSNQP. The CDR3 in full is CASRQYSNQPQHF. The full variable domain, its missing parts supplied by reference TRBV19 and TRBJ1-5, is DGGITQSPKYLFRKEGQNVTLSCEQNLNHDAMYWYRQDPGQGLRLIYYSQIVNDFQKGDIAEGYSVSREKKESFPLTVTSAQKNPTAFYLCASRQYSNQPQHFGDGTRLSIL.

With respect to this clone: Read sequence stops 3 residues before the CDR3 end, and the germline J gene provides the missing end. The genes are TRBV20-1 and TRBJ2-7; 10 bases are shared with TRBD1. CDR3 length: 16 residues. The germline gives CDR1 DFQATT, CDR2 SNEGSKA (reference sequence). After removal of 4 bases from V and 2 bases from J, the junction contained 11 bases not matched to a gene. CDR3 DNA (partial): TGCAGTGCTAAGGAAGGATCCGGGACAGGGGCCTACGAG. Translation gives CSAKEGSGTGAYE. The CDR3 as a whole reads CSAKEGSGTGAYEQYF.

In the case of this clone: From the germline J gene comes the end of the CDR3, since the read stops 3 residues before it. The genes are TRBV5-4 and TRBJ1-2, with 10 bases that match TRBD1. V lost 5 bases and J lost 0; bases outside the gene matches: 1. CDR1 and CDR2 from the germline V gene are SGHNT and YYREEE (reference sequence). The CDR3 covers 14 residues. CDR3 sequence reads: CASRDRGANYGYTF. CDR3 DNA (partial): TGTGCCAGCAGGGACAGGGGGGCTAACTATGGC.

Comments on this clone: The CDR3 end falls 3 residues outside the read, so it is completed with the germline J gene. J is TRBJ1-2 and V is TRBV20-1; maybe TRBD1 (5 bases). From germline, CDR1 is DFQATT and CDR2 SNEGSKA (reference sequence). CDR3 length: 13 residues. CDR3 bases read: TGCAGTGCTAGGAGTAGGGACTTTGTGGGC. Translated: CSARSRDFVG. The entire CDR3 is CSARSRDFVGYTF.

Comments on this clone: The CDR3 end is not reached by the read, which stops 3 residues before it; the germline J gene fills it in. This rearrangement joins TRBV7-6 to TRBJ2-4, with TRBD1 matching over 9 bases. This CDR3 has 14 residues. Looked up from germline, CDR1 is SGHVS and CDR2 is FNYEAQ. The part of the CDR3 DNA that was read is TGTGCCAGCAGCTTAGGCCGGACAGGGGTAGGT. The encoded protein is CASSLGRTGVG. The CDR3 in its entirety is CASSLGRTGVGQYF.

For this clone: The read finishes 3 residues shy of the CDR3 end, and the germline J gene is used to complete it. The rearrangement uses TRBV12-3 or TRBV12-4 and TRBJ1-2, with D tentatively TRBD1 (6 bases). This CDR3 is 12 amino acids long. CDR3: CASSLVGGSYTF. CDR3 DNA, as far as it was read: TGTGCCAGCAGTTTAGTTGGGGGCAGC.

About this clone: The read comes to an end 3 residues before the CDR3 does, leaving the germline J gene to fill in the end. The chain combines TRBV5-6 with TRBJ2-2; D is perhaps TRBD1 (6 bases). V lost 4 bases and J 8 bases, leaving 12 bases between the germline ends. The CDR3 loop spans 13 amino acids. Germline CDR1 is SGHDT and CDR2 is YYEEEE. The CDR3 loop is CASSLRGAGELFF. The sequenced CDR3 bases are TGTGCCAGCAGCCTCAGGGGTGCGGGGGAG.

A note on this clone: The CDR3 goes on 3 residues after the read ends, and that part is filled in from the germline J gene. This rearrangement joins TRBV6-1 to TRBJ1-5, with no clear D. Trimming removed 1 base at V and 6 bases at J, with 7 bases between. CDR3 length: 13 amino acids. Germline values: CDR1 MNHNS, CDR2 SASEGT. CDR3 DNA (partial): TGTGCCAGCAGTGAAGAGATGCGTCAGCCC. This translates into CASSEEMRQP. The whole CDR3 protein is CASSEEMRQPQHF.

About this clone itself: The missing CDR3 end, 3 residues past where the read stops, is filled in from the germline J gene. The chain has TRBV27 and TRBJ2-5; perhaps TRBD1 as D (5 bases). The V gene's germline CDR1 is MNHEY and CDR2 SMNVEV (reference sequence). This CDR3 comprises 13 residues. V dropped 4 bases and J dropped 1 base, with 7 bases sitting between them. The CDR3 here is CASSWGSQETQYF. The sequenced part of the CDR3 DNA is TGTGCCAGCAGTTGGGGCAGCCAAGAGACC.

To note about this clone: Read sequence stops 3 residues before the CDR3 end, and the germline J gene provides the missing end. This chain joins TRBV7-3 and TRBJ2-2; a possible D gene is TRBD2 (5 bases). Germline V lookup: CDR1 SGHTA, CDR2 FQGTGA. This CDR3 comprises 13 residues. The sequenced CDR3 bases are TGTGCCAGCAGACTGGACTTTAATTCACCG. Translating it yields CASRLDFNSP. In full, the CDR3 is CASRLDFNSPLFF.

On this clone: From the germline J gene comes the end of the CDR3, since the read stops 3 residues before it. The rearrangement links TRBV27 to TRBJ2-2, with 8 positions matching TRBD2. J gave up 5 bases and V 7 bases, and 9 bases lay outside the gene matches. The CDR3 is 15 residues long. Germline V gene sequence: CDR1 MNHEY, CDR2 SMNVEV (reference sequence). The CDR3 reads CASTFSGGGTGELFF. Partial CDR3 DNA: TGTGCCAGCACCTTCAGCGGGGGCGGGACCGGGGAG.

Worth noting for this clone: The read terminates 3 residues before the CDR3 end, so the remaining end is supplied by the germline J gene. The rearrangement uses TRBV5-1 and TRBJ2-5, with 11 bases identical to TRBD2. This CDR3 is built from 17 residues. Germline V gene data show CDR1 as SGHRS and CDR2 as YFSETQ. The CDR3 here is CASSLALAGVSTDTQYF. Partial CDR3 DNA: TGCGCCAGCAGCTTGGCACTAGCGGGGGTGTCCACAGATACC.

Details on this clone: The sequenced fragment ends 3 residues before the CDR3 boundary, so the rest is inferred from the germline J gene. The chain carries TRBV11-1 and TRBJ2-1; perhaps TRBD2 as D (6 bases). This CDR3 is 13 amino acids long. From germline, CDR1 is SGHAT and CDR2 FQDESV (reference sequence). Trimming stripped 5 bases from V and 4 bases from J, with 9 bases between. The CDR3 loop reads CASSTGLYNEQFF. CDR3 DNA (partial): TGTGCCAGCAGCACGGGACTTTACAATGAG.

In regard to this clone: The DNA ends 3 residues before the CDR3 does, and the rest of the CDR3 is filled in from the germline J gene. The rearrangement uses TRBV5-1 and TRBJ2-5; D not resolved. Germline CDR1 SGHRS, CDR2 YFSETQ. CDR3 length equals 13 residues. V lost 1 base, J lost 4 bases, and 8 bases lay in between. CDR3: CASSLSSGETQYF. Partial CDR3 DNA: TGCGCCAGCAGCTTGAGTTCCGGAGAGACC.

Concerning this clone itself: The observed sequence ends 3 residues before the CDR3 terminus, with the missing tail filled in from the germline J gene. V usage is TRBV7-2 and J usage is TRBJ2-2; D gene ambiguous. The V gene lost 4 bases and the J gene lost 4 bases, with 10 bases spanning the gap. The germline V gene encodes CDR1 SGHTA and CDR2 FQGNSA. The CDR3 loop spans 14 amino acids. CDR3 DNA (partial): TGTGCCAGCAGCTCCCGACTGTCCACCGGGGAG. Encoded protein: CASSSRLSTGE. The entire CDR3 is CASSSRLSTGELFF. Filled out from reference TRBV7-2 and TRBJ2-2, the complete variable domain reads GAGVSQSPSNKVTEKGKDVELRCDPISGHTALYWYRQSLGQGLEFLIYFQGNSAPDKSGLPSDRFSAERTGGSVSTLTIQRTQQEDSAVYLCASSSRLSTGELFFGEGSRLTVL.

On this clone itself: The observed sequence ends 3 residues before the CDR3 terminus, with the missing tail filled in from the germline J gene. J is TRBJ2-1 and V is TRBV27; no reliable D call. This CDR3 has 11 amino acids. Trimming removed 5 bases from V and 4 bases from J, with 3 bases in between. CDR1 is MNHEY, CDR2 SMNVEV, per germline (reference sequence). CDR3 bases read: TGTGCCAGCAGTCTTTACAATGAG. This gives the protein CASSLYNE. The whole CDR3 is CASSLYNEQFF.

Details on this clone: The sequenced fragment ends 3 residues before the CDR3 boundary, so the rest is inferred from the germline J gene. The chain is built from TRBV19 and TRBJ2-6; maybe TRBD2 (5 bases). This CDR3 has 16 residues. Germline CDR1 and CDR2: LNHDA and SQIVND (reference sequence). V was cut by 6 bases and J by 1 base, with 13 bases left in between. The CDR3 protein is CASSQTGVSGANVLTF. The part of the CDR3 DNA that was read is TGTGCCAGTAGCCAAACCGGGGTTTCTGGGGCCAACGTC.

On this clone itself: The read comes to an end 3 residues before the CDR3 does, leaving the germline J gene to fill in the end. The chain is built from TRBV7-9 and TRBJ1-2; 8 nucleotides line up with TRBD1. V shed 5 bases, J shed 6 bases, and the junction held 5 bases outside the gene matches. This CDR3 is 13 amino acids long. Germline assignment: CDR1 SEHNR and CDR2 FQNEAQ (reference sequence). The CDR3 sequence is CASSLDRGDGYTF. The sequenced part of the CDR3 DNA is TGTGCCAGCAGCCTCGACAGGGGAGATGGC.

In the case of this clone: The read comes to an end 3 residues before the CDR3 does, leaving the germline J gene to fill in the end. The J gene is TRBJ2-5, the V gene TRBV19; TRBD1 is a possible D gene (5 bases). The germline V and J ends were trimmed by 5 bases and 5 bases, with 18 bases remaining between them. The CDR3 spans 15 residues. CDR1 and CDR2 from the germline V gene are LNHDA and SQIVND (reference sequence). CDR3: CASSDRRAGAETQYF. Partial CDR3 DNA: TGTGCCAGTAGTGACCGCAGGGCCGGCGCGGAGACC.

Note on this clone: Read data end 3 residues before the CDR3 end; the end is taken from the germline J gene. The rearrangement joins TRBV28 to TRBJ1-6; D possibly corresponds to TRBD1 (5 bases). There are 14 residues in the CDR3. Between the trimmed V and J ends, which lost 1 base and 9 bases, there was a span of 10 bases. Looked up from germline, CDR1 is MDHEN and CDR2 is SYDVKM. CDR3 DNA, as far as it was read: TGTGCCAGCAGTTTATCAGGGTGGGGTTCACCC. It is translated as CASSLSGWGSP. The complete CDR3 reads CASSLSGWGSPLHF.

With regard to this clone: The CDR3 extends 3 residues past the end of the read, so its final part is completed from the germline J gene. The chain is built from TRBV4-1 and TRBJ1-3; tentative D call: TRBD1 (5 bases). CDR1 MGHRA and CDR2 YSYEKL come from the germline V gene. CDR3 size: 17 residues. Between the trimmed V and J ends, which lost 0 bases and 0 bases, there was a span of 12 bases. The CDR3 spells CASSQETGRASGNTIYF. The sequenced part of the CDR3 DNA is TGCGCCAGCAGCCAAGAGACCGGCAGGGCCTCTGGAAACACC.

For this clone: The read ends 3 residues shy of where the CDR3 ends; the end is completed using the germline J gene. V is TRBV20-1 and J is TRBJ2-5, with 11 nucleotides matching TRBD2. The CDR3 length is 16 residues. The trim removed 3 bases at V and 4 bases at J, leaving 10 bases unmatched. Looked up from germline, CDR1 is DFQATT and CDR2 is SNEGSKA (reference sequence). CDR3 bases read: TGCAGTGCTAGTGTAGCTAGCGGGGGGAGGTCAGAGACC. Amino acid sequence: CSASVASGGRSET. The full CDR3 sequence reads CSASVASGGRSETQYF.

Comment on this clone: The CDR3 end is not reached by the read, which stops 3 residues before it; the germline J gene fills it in. The chain is built from TRBV6-2 or TRBV6-3 and TRBJ2-6; tentatively, D is TRBD1 (5 bases). V was clipped by 3 bases and J by 0 bases, with 9 bases between them. Germline-derived CDR1 and CDR2 are MNHEY and SVGEGT. This CDR3 has 16 amino acids. The sequenced CDR3 bases are TGTGCCAGCAGTTATCAGGGTAGCTCTGGGGCCAACGTC. Translated: CASSYQGSSGANV. The entire CDR3 sequence reads CASSYQGSSGANVLTF.

Notes on this clone: The read ends 3 residues early relative to the CDR3; the germline J gene fills the gap. V usage is TRBV19 and J usage is TRBJ1-2; D possibly corresponds to TRBD1 (5 bases). The CDR3 length is 15 residues. The V gene's germline CDR1 is LNHDA and CDR2 SQIVND (reference sequence). The CDR3 region is CASSTLVGAYNDYTF. The CDR3 DNA, read in part, is TGTGCCAGTAGTACTCTAGTTGGGGCCTACAATGAC.

Turning to this clone: Coverage ceases 3 residues before the CDR3 finishes, and the germline J gene fills in the end. The chain is built from TRBV5-6 and TRBJ2-3; possibly TRBD1 for D (5 bases). The CDR3 is 14 residues long. V dropped 5 bases and J dropped 4 bases, with 14 bases sitting between them. From germline, CDR1 is SGHDT and CDR2 YYEEEE. The CDR3 sequence is CASSSGFRPDTQYF. The DNA read from the CDR3 is TGTGCCAGCAGTTCAGGGTTTCGCCCAGATACG.

A remark on this clone: Read coverage stops 3 residues before the CDR3 terminus; the germline J gene supplies the remainder. The J gene is TRBJ2-3, the V gene TRBV19, with 7 nucleotides matching TRBD1. CDR3 length: 16 residues. Per the germline V gene, CDR1 is LNHDA and CDR2 is SQIVND (reference sequence). Trimming cost V 4 bases and J 3 bases; bases outside gene matches: 10. The DNA read from the CDR3 is TGTGCCAGTAGTAGGCTGACAGGGATCTTTACAGATACG. It encodes CASSRLTGIFTDT. The whole CDR3 region reads CASSRLTGIFTDTQYF. Looking up the rest from reference TRBV19 and TRBJ2-3 gives the full variable domain: DGGITQSPKYLFRKEGQNVTLSCEQNLNHDAMYWYRQDPGQGLRLIYYSQIVNDFQKGDIAEGYSVSREKKESFPLTVTSAQKNPTAFYLCASSRLTGIFTDTQYFGPGTRLTVL.

On this clone: The read is 3 residues too short to cover the CDR3 end, so that end is filled in from the germline J gene. The genes are TRBV5-1 and TRBJ2-7, with TRBD2 as a possible D gene (7 bases). The germline V and J ends were trimmed by 2 bases and 2 bases, with 11 bases remaining between them. This CDR3 spans 14 amino acids. CDR1 SGHRS and CDR2 YFSETQ come from the germline V gene. CDR3 DNA, as far as it was read: TGCGCCAGCAGCTTCGACGGGGGGCCCTACGAG. As protein: CASSFDGGPYE. The complete CDR3 sequence is CASSFDGGPYEQYF.

A word on this clone: The read ends 3 residues shy of where the CDR3 ends; the end is completed using the germline J gene. The J gene is TRBJ1-1, the V gene TRBV25-1; TRBD1 agrees at 7 bases. The CDR3 has 14 amino acids. Germline V gene data show CDR1 as MGHDK and CDR2 as SYGVNS. J lost 3 bases, V lost 8 bases, and 9 bases had no gene match. CDR3 DNA (partial): TGTGCCAGCTCCAACCGACAGGGTCACACTGAA. Translation: CASSNRQGHTE. The full-length CDR3 reads as CASSNRQGHTEAFF. Together with reference TRBV25-1 and TRBJ1-1, the CDR3 gives the full variable domain: EADIYQTPRYLVIGTGKKITLECSQTMGHDKMYWYQQDPGMELHLIHYSYGVNSTEKGDLSSESTVSRIRTEHFPLTLESARPSHTSQYLCASSNRQGHTEAFFGQGTRLTVV.